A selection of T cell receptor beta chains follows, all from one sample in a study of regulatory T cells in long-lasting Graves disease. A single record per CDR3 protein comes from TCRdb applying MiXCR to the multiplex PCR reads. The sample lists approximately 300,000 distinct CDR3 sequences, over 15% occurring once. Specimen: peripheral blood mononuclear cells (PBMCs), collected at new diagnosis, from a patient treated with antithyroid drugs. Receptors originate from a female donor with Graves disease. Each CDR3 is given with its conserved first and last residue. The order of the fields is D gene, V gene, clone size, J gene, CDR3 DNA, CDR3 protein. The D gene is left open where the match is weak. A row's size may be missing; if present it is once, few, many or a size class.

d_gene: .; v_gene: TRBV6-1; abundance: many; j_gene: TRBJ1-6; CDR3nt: TGTGCCAGCACCCTACAGAGCTCCTATAATTCACCCCTCCACTTT; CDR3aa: CASTLQSSYNSPLHF
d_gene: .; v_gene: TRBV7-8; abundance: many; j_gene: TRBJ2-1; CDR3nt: TGTGCCAGCAGCCCCCGGGTTGAGCAGTTCTTC; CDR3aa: CASSPRVEQFF
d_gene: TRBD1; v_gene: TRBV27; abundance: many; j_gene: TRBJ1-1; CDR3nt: TGTGCCAGCAGTATCACTGGGACAGTCACTGAAGCTTTCTTT; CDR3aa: CASSITGTVTEAFF
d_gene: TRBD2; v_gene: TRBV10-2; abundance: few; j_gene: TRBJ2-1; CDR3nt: TGCGCCAGCAGCGCCAAGGGACTAGCGGGCAATGAGCAGTTCTTC; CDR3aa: CASSAKGLAGNEQFF
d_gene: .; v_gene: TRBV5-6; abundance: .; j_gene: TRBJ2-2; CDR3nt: TGTGCCAGCAGACTGAACCCCGGGACTTCCAACACCGGGGAGCTGTTTTTT; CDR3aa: CASRLNPGTSNTGELFF
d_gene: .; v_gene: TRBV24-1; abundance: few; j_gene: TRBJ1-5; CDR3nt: TGTGCCACCAGTGGTAAAGGGTGGGGCAATCAGCCCCAGCATTTT; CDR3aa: CATSGKGWGNQPQHF
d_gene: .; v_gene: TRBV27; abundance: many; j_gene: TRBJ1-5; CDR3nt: TGTGCCAGCAGTTTAGTAGGGAACAATCAGCCCCAGCATTTT; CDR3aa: CASSLVGNNQPQHF
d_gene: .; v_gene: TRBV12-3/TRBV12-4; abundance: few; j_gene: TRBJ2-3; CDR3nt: TGTGCCAGCAGGGGGAGTGGGGGCACAGATACGCAGTATTTT; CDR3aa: CASRGSGGTDTQYF
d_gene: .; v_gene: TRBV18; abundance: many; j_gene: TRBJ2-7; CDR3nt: TGTGCCAGCTCACTCTCCTTTACGGACAAGACCTACGAGCAGTACTTC; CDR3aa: CASSLSFTDKTYEQYF
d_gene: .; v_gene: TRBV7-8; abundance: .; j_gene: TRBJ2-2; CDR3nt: TGTGCCAGCAGCTTAGTGAAGGGAACCGGGGAGCTGTTTTTT; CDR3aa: CASSLVKGTGELFF
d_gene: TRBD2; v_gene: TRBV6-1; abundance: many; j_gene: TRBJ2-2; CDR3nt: TGTGCCAGCCTAAGGCTAGCGGAGCTGGGCACCGGGGAGCTGTTTTTT; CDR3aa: CASLRLAELGTGELFF
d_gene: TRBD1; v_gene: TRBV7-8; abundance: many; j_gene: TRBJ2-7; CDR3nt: TGTGCCAGCAGCTTTAAACAGGGGGCTGGGGAGCAGTACTTC; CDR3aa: CASSFKQGAGEQYF
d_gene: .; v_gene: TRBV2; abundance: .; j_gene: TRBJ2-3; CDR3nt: TGTGCCAGCAGTACACAGGGTGCGGCAGATACGCAGTATTTT; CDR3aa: CASSTQGAADTQYF
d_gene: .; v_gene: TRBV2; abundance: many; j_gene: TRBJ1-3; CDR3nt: TGTGCCAGCAACGAAGACGGGCGGGTAAACATCATATATTTT; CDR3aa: CASNEDGRVNIIYF
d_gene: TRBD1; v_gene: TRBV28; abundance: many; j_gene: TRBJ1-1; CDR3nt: TGTGCCAGCAGTTTATTGGGGGAGGGGGCGAACACTGAAGCTTTCTTT; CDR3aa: CASSLLGEGANTEAFF
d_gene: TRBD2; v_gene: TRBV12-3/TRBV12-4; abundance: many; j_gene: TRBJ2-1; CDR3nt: TGTGCCAGCACCACGGGACTAGCGGGATTCTATGAGCAGTTCTTC; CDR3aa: CASTTGLAGFYEQFF
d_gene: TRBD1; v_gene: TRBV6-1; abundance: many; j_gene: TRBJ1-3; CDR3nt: TGTGCCAGCAGTGGCCGTTTGGGGACAGCTTCTGGAAACACCATATATTTT; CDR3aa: CASSGRLGTASGNTIYF
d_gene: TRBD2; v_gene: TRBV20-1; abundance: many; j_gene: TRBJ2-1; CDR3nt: TGCAGTGCTGCCGCGGGAGGTGGTGATGAGCAGTTCTTC; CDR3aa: CSAAAGGGDEQFF
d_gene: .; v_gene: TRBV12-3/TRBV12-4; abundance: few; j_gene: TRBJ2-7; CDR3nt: TGTGCCGTCAGTGGGGGGCCGATAGACGAGCAGTACTTC; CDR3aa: CAVSGGPIDEQYF
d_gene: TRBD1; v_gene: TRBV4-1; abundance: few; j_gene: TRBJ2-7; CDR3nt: TGCGCCAGCAGCCACCAGACAGGGGCGATCTACGAGCAGTACTTC; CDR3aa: CASSHQTGAIYEQYF
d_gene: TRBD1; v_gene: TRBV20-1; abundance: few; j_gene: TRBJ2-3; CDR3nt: TGCAGTGCTCCAACCGGGACAGGGGGTTTAGATACGCAGTATTTT; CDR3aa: CSAPTGTGGLDTQYF
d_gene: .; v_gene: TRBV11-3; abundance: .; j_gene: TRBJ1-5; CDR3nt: TGTGCCAGCAGCTTAGGTTCCCAAAACAATCAGCCCCAGCATTTT; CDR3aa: CASSLGSQNNQPQHF
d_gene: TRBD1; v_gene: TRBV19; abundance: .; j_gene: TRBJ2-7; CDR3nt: TGTGCCAGTAGTATCCGACAAGGGGGCGTCGAGCAGTACTTC; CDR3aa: CASSIRQGGVEQYF
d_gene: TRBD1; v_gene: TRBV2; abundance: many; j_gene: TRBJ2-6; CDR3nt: TGTGCCAGCAGTTTGGACAGGCCGGGCTCTGGGGCCAACGTCCTGACTTTC; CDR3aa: CASSLDRPGSGANVLTF
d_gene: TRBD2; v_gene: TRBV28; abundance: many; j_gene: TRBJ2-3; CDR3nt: TGTGCCAGCAGTTCGCCCCGTACTAGCGTCCATTTGTTGGATACGCAGTATTTT; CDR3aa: CASSSPRTSVHLLDTQYF
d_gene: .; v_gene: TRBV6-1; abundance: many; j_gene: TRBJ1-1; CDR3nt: TGTGCCAGCAGTGGGGCAGGGTCGGTGAACACTGAAGCTTTCTTT; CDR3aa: CASSGAGSVNTEAFF
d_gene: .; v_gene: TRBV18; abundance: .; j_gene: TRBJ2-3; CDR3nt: TGTGCCAGCTCACCACAGGGGAAGAGGGTAGTGGATACGCAGTATTTT; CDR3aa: CASSPQGKRVVDTQYF
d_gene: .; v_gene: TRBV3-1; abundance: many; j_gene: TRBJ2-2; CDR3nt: TGTGCCAGCAGCCAAGATAGGGTAATGGGACAAAACACCGGGGAGCTGTTTTTT; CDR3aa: CASSQDRVMGQNTGELFF
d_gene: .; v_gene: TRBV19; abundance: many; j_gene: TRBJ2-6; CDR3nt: TGTGCCAGTAGTAATGCCATAGTGAGCTCTGGGGCCAACGTCCTGACTTTC; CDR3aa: CASSNAIVSSGANVLTF
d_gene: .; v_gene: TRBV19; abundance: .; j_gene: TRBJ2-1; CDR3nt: TGTGCCAGTAGTATAGTGGGGAGCAATGAGCAGTTCTTC; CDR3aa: CASSIVGSNEQFF
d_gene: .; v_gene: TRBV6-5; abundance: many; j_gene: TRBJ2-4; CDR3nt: TGTGCCAGCAGTTACACCCGGCTAGGAGGAAACATTCAGTACTTC; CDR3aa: CASSYTRLGGNIQYF